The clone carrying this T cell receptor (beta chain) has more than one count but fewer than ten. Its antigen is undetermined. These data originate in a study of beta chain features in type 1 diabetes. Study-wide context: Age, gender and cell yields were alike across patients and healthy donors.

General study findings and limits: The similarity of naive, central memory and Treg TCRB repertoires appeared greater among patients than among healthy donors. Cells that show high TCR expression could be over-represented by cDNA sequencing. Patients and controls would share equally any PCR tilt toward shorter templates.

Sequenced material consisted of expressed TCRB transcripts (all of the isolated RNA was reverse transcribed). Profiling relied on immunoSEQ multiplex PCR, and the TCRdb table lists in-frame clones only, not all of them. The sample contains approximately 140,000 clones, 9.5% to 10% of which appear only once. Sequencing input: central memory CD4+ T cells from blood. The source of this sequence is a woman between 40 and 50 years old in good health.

The CDR3 DNA reads as TGTGCCAGCAACAGGGTTGATTCACCCCTCCACTTT. As protein: CASNRVDSPLHF. The chain recombines TRBV19 with TRBJ1-6; a weak D match, TRBD1 (6 bases). Deletions cut 9 bases from V and 8 bases from J, with 11 bases between. The CDR3 extends over 12 amino acids. In germline, CDR1 is LNHDA, CDR2 SQIVND (reference sequence).